This record concerns one T cell receptor beta chain sequence. What it binds is not known. The genomic DNA of each subset was split evenly across several immunoSEQ plates. Assay: immunoSEQ multiplex PCR; the TCRdb copy retains only in-frame clones and omits some. This table has about half a million clones, approximately 79% appearing once. CDR1 ENHRY and CDR2 SYGVKD come from the germline V gene. The CDR3 has 14 residues. Losses at the gene ends were 10 bases for V and 0 bases for J; bases not matched to a gene: 8. This specimen belongs to a study of shared clonotypes between healthy human individuals. Overall study results and limits: With few donors, the genetic and exposure-history diversity represented was limited.

This clonotype was sampled from a woman between 40 and 55 years old in good health. Some clones in this sample may be carry-over from other donors' samples. The sequenced sample was PBMCs. This chain links TRBV10-3 with TRBJ2-7; 8 bases are a match to TRBD1. CDR3 DNA: TGTGCCACCACAGGACAGGGTAACTCCTACGAGCAGTACTTC. Its protein product is CATTGQGNSYEQYF.